The 8 T cell receptor beta chains listed next were all sequenced from one sample in a study of shared clonotypes between healthy human individuals. Only in-frame clones appear in the TCRdb table, and some are missing; sequencing was by immunoSEQ multiplex PCR. Seen here are some 2 million clones, 85% to 95% observed once, and the top ten hold roughly 1.2%. CD8 cells classed as naive were CD45RO-negative and positively selected for CCR7, excluding terminally differentiated effector memory CD45RA+ cells. Specimen: naive CD8+ T cells sorted from blood. Source of these receptors: a man aged 18-30 years in good health.

In its sample, this clone was seen once. The chain couples TRBV6-6 to TRBJ1-1, with a tentative D call TRBD1 (5 bases). The CDR3 is 14 amino acids. CDR1 is MNHNY and CDR2 is SVGAGI in the germline V gene (reference sequence). Between the trimmed V and J ends, which lost 2 bases and 0 bases, there was a span of 7 bases. CDR3 amino acids: CASSYTGLNTEAFF. The CDR3 DNA follows: TGTGCCAGCAGTTACACAGGATTGAACACTGAAGCTTTCTTT.

The chain combines TRBV9 with TRBJ2-5; 9 positions match TRBD2. There are 17 residues in the CDR3. The trim removed 0 bases at V and 5 bases at J, leaving 11 bases unmatched. Per germline, CDR1 SGDLS and CDR2 YYNGEE. The CDR3 nucleotides are TGTGCCAGCAGCGTAGAGGGTAGCGGGAGTTCCCTTGAGACCCAGTACTTC. As protein: CASSVEGSGSSLETQYF.

The V and J genes are TRBV11-2 and TRBJ2-7; D assignment may be TRBD1 or TRBD2 (6 bases each). CDR1 SGHAT and CDR2 FQNNGV come from the germline V gene. Trimming removed 3 bases at V and 7 bases at J, with 13 bases between. The CDR3 has 13 amino acids. CDR3 nucleotide sequence: TGTGCCAGCAGCTTTGCGGAGGGGGTGGAGCAGTACTTC. Translating gives CASSFAEGVEQYF. Together with reference TRBV11-2 and TRBJ2-7, the CDR3 gives the full variable domain: EAGVAQSPRYKIIEKRQSVAFWCNPISGHATLYWYQQILGQGPKLLIQFQNNGVVDDSQLPKDRFSAERLKGVDSTLKIQPAKLEDSAVYLCASSFAEGVEQYFGPGTRLTVT.

J is TRBJ2-2 and V is TRBV2; D gene ambiguous. The CDR3 spans 14 residues. The V gene's germline CDR1 is SNHLY and CDR2 FYNNEI. V gave up 2 bases and J gave up 0 bases, with 4 bases separating them. CDR3 loop: CASSEFSNTGELFF. The DNA for the CDR3 is TGTGCCAGCAGTGAATTCTCGAACACCGGGGAGCTGTTTTTT.

DNA of the CDR3: TGTGCCTGGAGCATACAGGGGAGCTACGAGCAGTACTTC. Residues: CAWSIQGSYEQYF. V gene TRBV30 combines with J gene TRBJ2-7; TRBD1 matches 7 bases. This CDR3 comprises 13 residues. Germline V lookup: CDR1 GTSNPN, CDR2 SVGIG (reference sequence). The V segment lost 3 bases and the J segment 3 bases; nucleotides outside the gene matches: 5.

In the case of this clone: Other DNA sequences in the same sample also yield this CDR3. The chain is built from TRBV6-5 and TRBJ2-7, with D hard to call. The ends were cut back, 3 bases at V and 0 bases at J, with 6 bases in the middle. The CDR3 has 13 residues. CDR1 is MNHEY, CDR2 SVGAGI, per germline. CDR3 sequence (DNA): TGTGCCAGCAGTTATAGTAGCTCCTACGAGCAGTACTTC. Translation gives CASSYSSSYEQYF.

This chain connects TRBV12-5 to TRBJ2-2; 9 nucleotides match TRBD1. After removal of 5 bases from V and 0 bases from J, the junction contained 1 base not matched to a gene. Germline-derived CDR1 and CDR2 are LGHNT and FRNRAP. The CDR3 has 15 amino acids. CDR3 loop: CASGRDRANTGELFF. The CDR3 DNA is TGTGCTAGTGGTCGGGACAGGGCGAACACCGGGGAGCTGTTTTTT. Supplemented by reference TRBV12-5 and TRBJ2-2, the full variable domain reads DARVTQTPRHKVTEMGQEVTMRCQPILGHNTVFWYRQTMMQGLELLAYFRNRAPLDDSGMPKDRFSAEMPDATLATLKIQPSEPRDSAVYFCASGRDRANTGELFFGEGSRLTVL.

The V call is TRBV4-1, the J call TRBJ2-7; 8 bases are shared with TRBD1. Trimming removed 6 bases from V and 5 bases from J; junction bases left unmatched: 12. The CDR3 is 15 residues long. Germline V CDR1 and CDR2: MGHRA, YSYEKL. The CDR3 DNA reads as TGCGCCAGCAGTTGGAGTCCGGGACAGGCGGACGAGCAGTACTTC. Encoded protein: CASSWSPGQADEQYF.